These T cell receptor beta chains were read from a single sample in a study of T-cell memory formation after mild COVID-19. Using its own MiXCR run on the 5' RACE reads, TCRdb lists one record per CDR3 protein. Among about 150,000 distinct CDR3 sequences listed, roughly 31% were seen once. Sequenced sample: PBMCs or a T cell subset sorted from them (not recorded which). The receptors stem from an adult woman who had mild COVID-19 (a few samples of this study predate the infection). Cell type and time point are not known. Each CDR3 is given without its conserved first and last residue. Rows give clone size only sometimes, using once, few, many, or a class for an expanded clone.

TRBV9	TRBJ2-5	few	ASSVGSLQRETQY
TRBV5-6	TRBJ1-2	few	ASSLGRYYGYT
TRBV4-1	TRBJ2-7	.	ASSQLGSYEQY
TRBV7-9	TRBJ2-1	.	ASSTPSGLAGGEQF
TRBV4-1	TRBJ2-7	.	ASSQGPGVSYEQY
TRBV5-1	TRBJ2-1	few	ASSLRQGARNEQF
TRBV30	TRBJ1-5	.	AWSPWGGHLQPQH
TRBV6-6	TRBJ1-1	.	ASRGLEAF
TRBV5-1	TRBJ1-1	few	ASRNHVNTEAF
TRBV3-1	TRBJ2-7	.	ASSPDRGWSEQY
TRBV5-1	TRBJ2-5	.	ASSSSQTQY
TRBV5-1	TRBJ2-1	.	ASSPTGTGDYNEQF
TRBV4-1	TRBJ2-5	.	ASTHGVTQY
TRBV27	TRBJ2-7	few	ASSLYRGVYEQY
TRBV14	TRBJ1-6	.	ASSQVNSPLH
TRBV5-4	TRBJ1-1	.	ASSLARANTEAF
TRBV21-1	TRBJ1-2	.	ASSKRNQGYNYGYT
TRBV2	TRBJ2-4	few	ASRGNRESLAKNIQY
TRBV29-1	TRBJ2-1	.	SVPRPQGQGSNEQF
TRBV24-1	TRBJ2-6	few	ATSMGPSVHSGANVLT
TRBV12-5	TRBJ1-1	few	ASGWRGNTEAF
TRBV6-5	TRBJ2-7	few	ASRPSGEGYEQY
TRBV29-1	TRBJ2-2	few	SVESQRGANTGELF
TRBV28	TRBJ2-1	.	ASSFRLAGGNEQF
TRBV12-3/TRBV12-4	TRBJ2-3	once	ASSSGRPTTADTQY
TRBV2	TRBJ2-7	.	ASSQGWRWYEQY
TRBV3-1	TRBJ1-1	.	ASSQAWDSGNTEAF
TRBV11-2	TRBJ1-1	few	ASSLDRTEAF
TRBV29-1	TRBJ2-1	.	SALLADYNEQF
TRBV6-2/TRBV6-3	TRBJ2-7	.	ASSYSRYGYEQY
TRBV3-1	TRBJ2-1	.	ASSQPNPAGLY
TRBV15	TRBJ1-4	few	ATSPGGGPNVGEKLF
TRBV4-1	TRBJ2-7	.	ASSPRDSSSYEQY
TRBV18	TRBJ1-2	.	ASSTGTGGNYGYT
TRBV7-6	TRBJ2-7	.	ASSLAASGLSYEQY
TRBV5-1	TRBJ2-7	.	ASSFTGLSYEQY
TRBV25-1	TRBJ2-5	few	ASSSGTITT
TRBV6-1	TRBJ1-5	.	ASSASDSYQPQH
TRBV9	TRBJ2-7	few	ASSVGTTPYEQY
TRBV7-2	TRBJ2-1	many	ASSLNSFSGRGLYNEQF
TRBV7-9	TRBJ2-7	.	ASSPRTSRMDEQY
TRBV9	TRBJ1-1	.	ASSPRAEDTEAF
TRBV20-1	TRBJ1-2	.	SADSPEGYGYT
TRBV4-3	TRBJ1-1	.	ASSQASWGNTEAF